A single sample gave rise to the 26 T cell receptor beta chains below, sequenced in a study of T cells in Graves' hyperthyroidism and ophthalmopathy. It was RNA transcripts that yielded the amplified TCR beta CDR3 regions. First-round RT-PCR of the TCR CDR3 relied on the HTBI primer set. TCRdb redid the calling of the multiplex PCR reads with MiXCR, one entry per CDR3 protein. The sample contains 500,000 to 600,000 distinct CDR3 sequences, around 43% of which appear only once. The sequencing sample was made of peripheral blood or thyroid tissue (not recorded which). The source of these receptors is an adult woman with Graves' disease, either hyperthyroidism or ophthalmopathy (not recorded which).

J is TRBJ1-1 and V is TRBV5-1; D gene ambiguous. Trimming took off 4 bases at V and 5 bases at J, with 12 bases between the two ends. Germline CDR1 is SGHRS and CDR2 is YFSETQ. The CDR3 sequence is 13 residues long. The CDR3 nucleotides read TGCGCCAGCAGCCCAGGTATAGGTACTGAAGCTTTCTTT. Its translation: CASSPGIGTEAFF.

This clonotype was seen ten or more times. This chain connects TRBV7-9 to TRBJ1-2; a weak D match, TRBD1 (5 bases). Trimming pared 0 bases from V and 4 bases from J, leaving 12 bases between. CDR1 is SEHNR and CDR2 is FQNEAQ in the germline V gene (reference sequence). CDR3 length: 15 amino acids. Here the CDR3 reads CASSLAAGRGYGYTF. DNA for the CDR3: TGTGCCAGCAGCTTAGCGGCAGGGAGAGGCTATGGCTACACCTTC. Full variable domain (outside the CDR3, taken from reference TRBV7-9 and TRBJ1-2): DTGVSQNPRHKITKRGQNVTFRCDPISEHNRLYWYRQTLGQGPEFLTYFQNEAQLEKSRLLSDRFSAERPKGSFSTLEIQRTEQGDSAMYLCASSLAAGRGYGYTFGSGTRLTVV.

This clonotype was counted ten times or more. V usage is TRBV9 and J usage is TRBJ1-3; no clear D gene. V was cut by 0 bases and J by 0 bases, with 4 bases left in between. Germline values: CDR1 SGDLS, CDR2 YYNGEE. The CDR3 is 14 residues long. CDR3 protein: CASSVGSSGNTIYF. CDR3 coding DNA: TGTGCCAGCAGCGTAGGCAGCTCTGGAAACACCATATATTTT.

The CDR3 nucleotides are TGTGCCAGCAGTATCAAGGGGGGGACAGGTCGGATCACCTTC. Amino acid sequence: CASSIKGGTGRITF. The chain employs TRBV2 and TRBJ1-2, with 8 nucleotides matching TRBD1. The CDR3 is 14 amino acids. J lost 13 bases, V lost 5 bases, and 15 bases had no gene match. Germline CDR1 is SNHLY and CDR2 is FYNNEI. Filled out from reference TRBV2 and TRBJ1-2, the complete variable domain reads EPEVTQTPSHQVTQMGQEVILRCVPISNHLYFYWYRQILGQKVEFLVSFYNNEISEKSEIFDDQFSVERPDGSNFTLKIRSTKLEDSAMYFCASSIKGGTGRITFGSGTRLTVV.

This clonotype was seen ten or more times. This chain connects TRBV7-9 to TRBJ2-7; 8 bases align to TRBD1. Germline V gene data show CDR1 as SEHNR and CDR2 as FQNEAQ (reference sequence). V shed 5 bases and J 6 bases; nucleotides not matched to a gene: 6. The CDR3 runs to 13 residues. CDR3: CASSPIQGGEQYF. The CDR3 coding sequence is TGTGCCAGCAGCCCAATACAGGGGGGCGAGCAGTACTTC.

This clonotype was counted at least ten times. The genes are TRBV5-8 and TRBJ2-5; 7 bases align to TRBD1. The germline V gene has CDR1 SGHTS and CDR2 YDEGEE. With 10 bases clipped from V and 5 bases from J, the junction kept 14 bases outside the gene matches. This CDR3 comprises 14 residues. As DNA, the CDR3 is TGTGCCCCGGAAAAGACAGGGTTAAGGGAGACCCAGTACTTC. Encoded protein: CAPEKTGLRETQYF.

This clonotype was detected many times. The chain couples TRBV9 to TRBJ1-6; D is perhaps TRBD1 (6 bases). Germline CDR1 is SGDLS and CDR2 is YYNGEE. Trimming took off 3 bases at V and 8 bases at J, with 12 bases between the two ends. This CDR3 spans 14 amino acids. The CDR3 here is CASSATPGDSPLHF. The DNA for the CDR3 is TGTGCCAGCAGCGCCACTCCAGGGGATTCACCCCTCCACTTT.

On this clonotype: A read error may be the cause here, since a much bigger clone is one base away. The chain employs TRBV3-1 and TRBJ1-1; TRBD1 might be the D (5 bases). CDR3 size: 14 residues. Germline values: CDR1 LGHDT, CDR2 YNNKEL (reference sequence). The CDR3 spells CASSNGAGQAEASF. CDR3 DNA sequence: TGTGCCAGCAGCAATGGGGCGGGGCAGGCTGAAGCTTCCTTT.

The DNA for the CDR3 is TGTGCCAGTAGTATTGGGACTGGGAACACCGGGGAGCTGTTTTTT. Residues: CASSIGTGNTGELFF. The chain couples TRBV19 to TRBJ2-2; a possible D gene is TRBD2 (6 bases). The CDR3 covers 15 residues. Trimming stripped 3 bases from V and 1 base from J, with 9 bases between. Germline CDR1 and CDR2: LNHDA and SQIVND (reference sequence). The full variable domain, in which reference TRBV19 and TRBJ2-2 provide the parts outside the CDR3, is DGGITQSPKYLFRKEGQNVTLSCEQNLNHDAMYWYRQDPGQGLRLIYYSQIVNDFQKGDIAEGYSVSREKKESFPLTVTSAQKNPTAFYLCASSIGTGNTGELFFGEGSRLTVL.

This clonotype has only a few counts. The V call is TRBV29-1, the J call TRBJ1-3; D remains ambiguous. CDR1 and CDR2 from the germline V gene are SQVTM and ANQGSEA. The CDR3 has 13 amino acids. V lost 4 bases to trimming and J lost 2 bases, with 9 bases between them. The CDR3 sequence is CSVALVTGNTIYF. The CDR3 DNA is TGCAGCGTTGCACTAGTTACTGGAAACACCATATATTTT.

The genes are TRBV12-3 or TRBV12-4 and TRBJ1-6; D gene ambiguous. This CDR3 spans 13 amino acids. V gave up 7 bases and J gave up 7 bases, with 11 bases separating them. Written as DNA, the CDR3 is TGTGCCAGCACCCTATCAGTCAATTCACCCCTCCACTTT. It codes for CASTLSVNSPLHF.

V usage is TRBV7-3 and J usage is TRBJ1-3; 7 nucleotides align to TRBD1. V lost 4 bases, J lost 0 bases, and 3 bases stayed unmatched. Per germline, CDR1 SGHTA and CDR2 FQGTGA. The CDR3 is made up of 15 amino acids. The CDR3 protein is CASSSGTDSGNTIYF. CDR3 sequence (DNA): TGTGCCAGCAGCTCGGGGACAGACTCTGGAAACACCATATATTTT. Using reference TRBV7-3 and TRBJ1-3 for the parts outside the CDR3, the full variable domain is GAGVSQTPSNKVTEKGKYVELRCDPISGHTALYWYRQSLGQGPEFLIYFQGTGAADDSGLPNDRFFAVRPEGSVSTLKIQRTERGDSAVYLCASSSGTDSGNTIYFGEGSWLTVV.

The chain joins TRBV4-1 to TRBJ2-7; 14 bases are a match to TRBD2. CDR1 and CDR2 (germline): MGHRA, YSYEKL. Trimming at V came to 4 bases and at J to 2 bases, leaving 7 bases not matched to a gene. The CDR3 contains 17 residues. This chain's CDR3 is CASSPRTSGGSPYEQYF. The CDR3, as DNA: TGCGCCAGCAGCCCCCGGACTAGCGGGGGGTCTCCCTACGAGCAGTACTTC.

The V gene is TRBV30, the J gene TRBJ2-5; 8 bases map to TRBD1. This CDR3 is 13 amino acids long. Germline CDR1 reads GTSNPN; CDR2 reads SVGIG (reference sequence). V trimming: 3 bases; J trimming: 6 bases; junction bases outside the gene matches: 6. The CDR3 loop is CAWRKWTGQTQYF. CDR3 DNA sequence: TGTGCCTGGAGAAAATGGACAGGGCAGACCCAGTACTTC.

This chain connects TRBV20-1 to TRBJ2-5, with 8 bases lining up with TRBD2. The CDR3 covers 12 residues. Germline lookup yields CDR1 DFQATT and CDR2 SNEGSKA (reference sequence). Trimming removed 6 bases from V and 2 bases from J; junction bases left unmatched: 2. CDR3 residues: CSAGRAQETQYF. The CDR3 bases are TGCAGTGCCGGGAGGGCTCAAGAGACCCAGTACTTC.

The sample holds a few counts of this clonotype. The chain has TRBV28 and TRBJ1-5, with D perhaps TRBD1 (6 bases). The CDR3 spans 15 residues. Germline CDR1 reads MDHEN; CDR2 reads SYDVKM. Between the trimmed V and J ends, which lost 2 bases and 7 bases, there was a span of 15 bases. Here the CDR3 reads CASSLGGRAVQPQHF. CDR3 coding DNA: TGTGCCAGCAGTTTAGGGGGCAGGGCTGTGCAGCCCCAGCATTTT.

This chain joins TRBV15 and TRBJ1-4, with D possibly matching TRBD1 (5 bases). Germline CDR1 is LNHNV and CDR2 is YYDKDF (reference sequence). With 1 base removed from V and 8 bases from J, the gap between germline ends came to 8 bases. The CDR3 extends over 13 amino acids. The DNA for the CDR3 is TGTGCCACCAGCAGAGCGAACAGGGAAAAACTGTTTTTT. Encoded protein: CATSRANREKLFF.

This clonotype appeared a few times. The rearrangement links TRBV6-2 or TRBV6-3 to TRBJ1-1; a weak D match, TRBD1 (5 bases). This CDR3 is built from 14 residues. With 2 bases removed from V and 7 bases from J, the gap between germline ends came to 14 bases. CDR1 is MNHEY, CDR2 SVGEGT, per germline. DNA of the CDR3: TGTGCCAGCAGTTACATTGGGACCCATGTTGAAGCTTTCTTT. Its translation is CASSYIGTHVEAFF.

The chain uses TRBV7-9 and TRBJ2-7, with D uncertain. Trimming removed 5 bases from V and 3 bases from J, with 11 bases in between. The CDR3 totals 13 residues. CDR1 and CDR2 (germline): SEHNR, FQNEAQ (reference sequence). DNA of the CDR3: TGTGCCAGCAGCCTGCCAGGCCGCTACGAGCAGTACTTC. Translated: CASSLPGRYEQYF.

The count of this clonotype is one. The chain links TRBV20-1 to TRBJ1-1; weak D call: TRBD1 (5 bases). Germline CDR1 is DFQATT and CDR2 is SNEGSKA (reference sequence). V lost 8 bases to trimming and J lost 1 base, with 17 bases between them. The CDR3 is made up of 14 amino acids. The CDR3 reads CSSPNRTRNTEAFF. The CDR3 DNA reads TGCAGTTCACCAAACAGGACGAGGAACACTGAAGCTTTCTTT.

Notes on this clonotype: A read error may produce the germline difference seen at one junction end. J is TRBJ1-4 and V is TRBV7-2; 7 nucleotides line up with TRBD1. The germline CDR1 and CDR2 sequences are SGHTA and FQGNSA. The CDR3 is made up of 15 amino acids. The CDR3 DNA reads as TGTGCCAGCAGCCAAAACAGGGGTTTCTTTGAAAAACTGTCTTTT. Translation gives CASSQNRGFFEKLSF. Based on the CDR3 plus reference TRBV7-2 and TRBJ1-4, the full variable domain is GAGVSQSPSNKVTEKGKDVELRCDPISGHTALYWYRQSLGQGLEFLIYFQGNSAPDKSGLPSDRFSAERTGGSVSTLTIQRTQQEDSAVYLCASSQNRGFFEKLSFGSGTQLSVL.

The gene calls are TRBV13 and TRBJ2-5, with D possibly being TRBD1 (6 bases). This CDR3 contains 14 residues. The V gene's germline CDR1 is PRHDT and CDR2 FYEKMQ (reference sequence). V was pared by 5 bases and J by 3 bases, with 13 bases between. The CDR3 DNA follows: TGTGCCAGCAGCAGGTACAGGGAGAAAGAGACCCAGTACTTC. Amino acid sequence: CASSRYREKETQYF.

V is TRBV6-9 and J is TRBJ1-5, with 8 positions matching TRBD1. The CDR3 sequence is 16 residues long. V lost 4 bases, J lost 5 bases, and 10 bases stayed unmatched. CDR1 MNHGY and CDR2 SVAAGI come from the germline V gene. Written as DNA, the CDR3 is TGTGCCAGCAGTTCTCGGCCCGGACAGGGTCATCAGCCCCAGCATTTT. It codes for CASSSRPGQGHQPQHF.

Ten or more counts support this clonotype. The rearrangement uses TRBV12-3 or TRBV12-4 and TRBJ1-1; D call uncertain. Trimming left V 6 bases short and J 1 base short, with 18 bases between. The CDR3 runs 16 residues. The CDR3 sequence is CASSPPWAGRNTEAFF. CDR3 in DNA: TGTGCCAGCAGCCCCCCCTGGGCAGGCCGGAACACTGAAGCTTTCTTT.

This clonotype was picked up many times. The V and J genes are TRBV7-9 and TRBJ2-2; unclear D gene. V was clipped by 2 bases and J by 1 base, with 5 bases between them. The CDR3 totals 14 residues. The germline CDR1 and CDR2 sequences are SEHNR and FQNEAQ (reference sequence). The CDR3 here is CASSLRKNTGELFF. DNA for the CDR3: TGTGCCAGCAGCTTAAGGAAGAACACCGGGGAGCTGTTTTTT.

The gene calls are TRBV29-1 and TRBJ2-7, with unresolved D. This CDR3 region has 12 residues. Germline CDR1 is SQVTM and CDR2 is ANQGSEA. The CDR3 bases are TGCAGGTTTGCGAGGAGCTCCTACGAGCAGTACTTC. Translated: CRFARSSYEQYF.